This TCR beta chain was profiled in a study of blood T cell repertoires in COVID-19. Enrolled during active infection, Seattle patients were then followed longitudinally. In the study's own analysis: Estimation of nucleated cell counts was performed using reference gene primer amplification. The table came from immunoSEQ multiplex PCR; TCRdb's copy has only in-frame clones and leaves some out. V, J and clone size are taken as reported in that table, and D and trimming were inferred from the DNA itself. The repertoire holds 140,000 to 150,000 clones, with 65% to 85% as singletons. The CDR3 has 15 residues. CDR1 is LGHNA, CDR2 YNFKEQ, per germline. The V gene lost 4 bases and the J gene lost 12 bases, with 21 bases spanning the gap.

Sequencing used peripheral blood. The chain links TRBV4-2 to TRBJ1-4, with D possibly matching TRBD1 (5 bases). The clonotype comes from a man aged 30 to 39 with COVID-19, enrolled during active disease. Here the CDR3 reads CASSPPRQGMVELFF. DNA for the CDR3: TGTGCCAGCAGCCCCCCTCGGCAGGGTATGGTAGAACTGTTTTTT.